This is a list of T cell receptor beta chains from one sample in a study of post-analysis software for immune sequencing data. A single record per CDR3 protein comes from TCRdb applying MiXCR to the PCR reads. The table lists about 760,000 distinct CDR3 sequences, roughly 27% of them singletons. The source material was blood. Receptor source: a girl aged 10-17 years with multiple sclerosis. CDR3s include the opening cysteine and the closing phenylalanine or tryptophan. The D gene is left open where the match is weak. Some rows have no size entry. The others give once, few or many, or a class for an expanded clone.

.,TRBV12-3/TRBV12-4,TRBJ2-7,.,CASTGAGRSEQYF,TGTGCCAGCACCGGGGCCGGTCGGAGCGAGCAGTACTTC
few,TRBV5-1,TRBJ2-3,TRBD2,CASSLGLARGADTQYF,TGCGCCAGCAGCTTGGGACTAGCGAGAGGCGCAGATACGCAGTATTTT
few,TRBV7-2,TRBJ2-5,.,CASSLERVGVETQYF,TGTGCCAGCAGCTTAGAACGGGTTGGTGTGGAGACCCAGTACTTC
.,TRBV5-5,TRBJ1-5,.,CASSFWQDPRLGNQPQHF,TGTGCCAGCAGCTTCTGGCAGGACCCAAGGTTAGGCAATCAGCCCCAGCATTTT
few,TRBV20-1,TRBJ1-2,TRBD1,CSGSLSGTGSHGYTF,TGCAGTGGAAGCCTTTCCGGGACAGGGAGCCATGGCTACACCTTC
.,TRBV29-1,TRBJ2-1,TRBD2,CSVGTSGGGNNEQFF,TGCAGCGTAGGGACTAGCGGGGGGGGTAACAATGAGCAGTTCTTC
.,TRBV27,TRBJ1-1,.,CASSFALNTEAFF,TGTGCCAGCAGTTTTGCCCTGAACACTGAAGCTTTCTTT
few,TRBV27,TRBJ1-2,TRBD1,CASRTGIDGYTF,TGTGCCAGCAGGACAGGGATAGATGGCTACACCTTC
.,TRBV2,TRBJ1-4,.,CASSSLDVEKLFF,TGTGCCAGCAGTTCCCTGGACGTTGAAAAACTGTTTTTT
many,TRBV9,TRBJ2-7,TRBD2,CASSRSSGGSIYEQYF,TGTGCCAGCAGCCGTAGCTCTGGCGGGAGTATCTACGAGCAGTACTTC
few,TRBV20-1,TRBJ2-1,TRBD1,CSERGRTGLWDEQFF,TGCAGCGAAAGGGGGCGGACGGGTTTATGGGATGAGCAGTTCTTC
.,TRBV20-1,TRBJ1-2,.,CSASTGTARYGYTF,TGCAGTGCTTCCACCGGGACTGCTCGCTATGGCTACACCTTC
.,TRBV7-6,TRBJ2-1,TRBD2,CASSLTSGFSYNEQFF,TGTGCCAGCAGCCTGACTAGCGGGTTCTCCTACAATGAGCAGTTCTTC
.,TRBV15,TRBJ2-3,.,CATSRGSFAALLDTQYF,TGTGCCACCAGCAGAGGGAGTTTTGCTGCCCTGTTGGATACGCAGTATTTT
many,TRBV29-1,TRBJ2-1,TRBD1,CSFHPTGGQYNEQFF,TGCAGCTTCCACCCGACAGGGGGACAATACAATGAGCAGTTCTTC
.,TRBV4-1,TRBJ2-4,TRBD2,CASSQEGLAVGGNIQYF,TGCGCCAGCAGCCAAGAAGGGCTAGCGGTGGGGGGGAACATTCAGTACTTC
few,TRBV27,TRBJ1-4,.,CASSRGFGANEKLFF,TGTGCCAGCAGTCGAGGGTTCGGGGCTAATGAAAAACTGTTTTTT
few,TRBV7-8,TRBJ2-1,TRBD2,CASSLSTSGRREQFF,TGTGCCAGCAGCTTATCTACTAGCGGGAGGAGGGAGCAGTTCTTC
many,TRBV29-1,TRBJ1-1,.,CSVGRTVMNTEAFF,TGCAGCGTTGGTCGGACCGTTATGAACACTGAAGCTTTCTTT
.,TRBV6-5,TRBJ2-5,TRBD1,CASSYGGTGGFQETQYF,TGTGCCAGCAGTTACGGTGGGACAGGGGGCTTCCAAGAGACCCAGTACTTC
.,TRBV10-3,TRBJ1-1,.,CAISSTGLRAFF,TGTGCCATCAGTTCCACAGGGTTACGAGCTTTCTTT
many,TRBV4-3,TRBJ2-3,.,CASSQDGEAADTQYF,TGCGCCAGCAGCCAAGATGGGGAGGCGGCAGATACGCAGTATTTT
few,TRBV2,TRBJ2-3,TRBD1,CASSPAGGIRDTQYF,TGTGCCAGCAGCCCGGCAGGGGGAATCAGGGATACGCAGTATTTT
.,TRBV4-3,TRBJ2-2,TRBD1,CASSQKGWQGANTGELFF,TGCGCCAGCAGCCAAAAAGGATGGCAGGGGGCGAACACCGGGGAGCTGTTTTTT
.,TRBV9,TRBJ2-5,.,CASSVGFFLGAEETQYF,TGTGCCAGCAGCGTAGGATTCTTTCTGGGGGCCGAGGAGACCCAGTACTTC
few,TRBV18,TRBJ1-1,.,CASSPPPGDEAFF,TGTGCCAGCTCACCACCACCTGGGGATGAAGCTTTCTTT
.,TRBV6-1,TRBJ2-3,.,CASSPRTGADTQYF,TGTGCCAGCAGCCCCCGAACCGGGGCAGATACGCAGTATTTT
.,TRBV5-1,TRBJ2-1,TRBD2,CASSPGLAGVYNEQFF,TGCGCCAGCAGCCCGGGACTAGCGGGAGTATACAATGAGCAGTTCTTC
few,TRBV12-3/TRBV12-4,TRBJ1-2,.,CASSLLAGRVYGYTF,TGTGCCAGCAGTTTATTAGCAGGGCGGGTCTATGGCTACACCTTC
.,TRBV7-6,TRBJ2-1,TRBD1,CASGGQGSYNEQFF,TGTGCCAGCGGGGGACAGGGGTCCTACAATGAGCAGTTCTTC
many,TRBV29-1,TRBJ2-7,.,CSVEGSRTPYEQYF,TGCAGCGTTGAAGGAAGTAGGACCCCCTACGAGCAGTACTTC
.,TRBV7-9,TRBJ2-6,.,CASRRPGASLGSNVLTF,TGTGCCAGCAGGCGACCTGGCGCCTCCCTGGGGTCCAACGTCCTGACTTTC
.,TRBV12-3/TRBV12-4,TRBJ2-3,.,CASMTSDTQYF,TGTGCCAGCATGACATCAGATACGCAGTATTTT
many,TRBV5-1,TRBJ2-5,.,CASSSPGGETQYF,TGTGCCAGCAGCTCCCCTGGGGGGGAGACCCAGTACTTC
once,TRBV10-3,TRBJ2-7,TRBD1,CAISPERGQAPYEQYF,TGTGCCATCAGTCCGGAGAGAGGACAGGCACCCTACGAGCAGTACTTC
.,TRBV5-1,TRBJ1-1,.,CASSLRRGYTEAFF,TGCGCCAGCAGCTTGAGGCGGGGGTACACTGAAGCTTTCTTT
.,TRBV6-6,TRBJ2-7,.,CASRSGLGGPQYF,TGTGCCAGCCGCTCGGGTCTCGGGGGCCCTCAGTACTTC
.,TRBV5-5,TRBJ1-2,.,CASSTLTPTNYGYTF,TGTGCCAGCAGCACTCTGACACCAACTAACTATGGCTACACCTTC
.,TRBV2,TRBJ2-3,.,CASEPGVDTQYF,TGTGCCAGCGAGCCCGGGGTCGATACGCAGTATTTT
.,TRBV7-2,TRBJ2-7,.,CASSLDWGGYEQYF,TGTGCCAGCAGCTTAGATTGGGGAGGCTACGAGCAGTACTTC
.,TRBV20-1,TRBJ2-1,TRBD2,CSADRQGTSGEYYEQFF,TGCAGTGCTGACAGACAAGGGACTAGCGGGGAGTACTATGAGCAGTTCTTC
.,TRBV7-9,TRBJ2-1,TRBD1,CASSRGQEQPEQFF,TGTGCCAGCAGCCGGGGACAGGAGCAACCCGAGCAGTTCTTC
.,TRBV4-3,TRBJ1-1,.,CASSQDLSSGLRTEAFF,TGCGCCAGCAGCCAAGATCTATCATCAGGGTTGCGTACTGAAGCTTTCTTT
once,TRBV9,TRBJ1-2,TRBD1,CASSGGQVYGYTF,TGTGCCAGCAGCGGAGGACAGGTCTATGGCTACACCTTC
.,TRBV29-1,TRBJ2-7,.,CSVEQDREYEQYF,TGCAGCGTTGAACAGGACAGAGAGTACGAGCAGTACTTC
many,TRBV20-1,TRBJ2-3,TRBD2,CSALLGTSGGPSTDTQYF,TGCAGTGCTTTACTTGGGACTAGCGGGGGTCCGAGCACAGATACGCAGTATTTT
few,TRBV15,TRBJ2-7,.,CATSLGWGPTYEQYF,TGTGCCACCAGCTTGGGGTGGGGCCCAACCTACGAGCAGTACTTC
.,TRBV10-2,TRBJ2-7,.,CASSETPTNDEQYF,TGCGCCAGCAGTGAGACCCCCACTAACGACGAGCAGTACTTC
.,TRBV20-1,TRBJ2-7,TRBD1,CSAREQGYHEQYF,TGCAGTGCTAGAGAACAGGGGTACCACGAGCAGTACTTC
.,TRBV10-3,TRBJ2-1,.,CATRLGDNEQFF,TGTGCCACCCGTTTAGGTGACAATGAGCAGTTCTTC
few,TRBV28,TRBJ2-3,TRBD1,CASSSSGTGGSYDTQYF,TGTGCCAGCAGTTCTTCCGGGACAGGGGGTTCATACGATACGCAGTATTTT
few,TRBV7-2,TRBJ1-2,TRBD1,CASSLGPPGTGRNYSYTF,TGTGCCAGCAGCTTAGGGCCCCCCGGGACAGGCCGGAACTATAGCTACACCTTC
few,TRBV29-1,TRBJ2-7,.,CSVEGSGRHEQYF,TGCAGCGTTGAGGGGAGTGGGCGGCACGAGCAGTACTTC
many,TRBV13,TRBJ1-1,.,CASRLAGRDTEAFF,TGTGCCAGCAGGCTAGCAGGGCGGGACACTGAAGCTTTCTTT
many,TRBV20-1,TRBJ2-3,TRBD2,CSAPSTPGLTKATQYF,TGCAGTGCCCCCTCAACCCCGGGACTAACCAAAGCTACGCAGTATTTT
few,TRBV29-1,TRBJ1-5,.,CSVAPGDSRQPQHF,TGCAGCGTCGCCCCGGGGGATTCTAGGCAGCCCCAGCATTTT
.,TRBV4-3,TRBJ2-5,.,CANSLGSTPLGEQYF,TGCGCCAACAGCCTTGGATCTACGCCCCTGGGGGAGCAGTACTTC